This TCR beta chain was recorded in a study of blood T cell repertoires in COVID-19. Turning to the study itself: Sample material is recorded as cDNA or gDNA derived from T cells, B-cell-depleted T cells, or PBMCs.

This CDR3 comprises 13 residues. Germline CDR1 SQVTM, CDR2 ANQGSEA. The ends were cut back, 3 bases at V and 6 bases at J, with 14 bases in the middle. In the original analysis: By means of reference gene primer amplification, nucleated cell counts were estimated. Clones were sequenced by immunoSEQ multiplex PCR, and TCRdb holds only the in-frame ones, with some missing. That table gives V, J and clone size, and the DNA gave D and trimming. Altogether approximately 150,000 clones are present, about four fifths being singletons, with the ten largest covering 7.5% to 9%. The specimen was peripheral blood. The V and J genes are TRBV29-1 and TRBJ1-2; D unclear. The source of this sequence is a human donor in a cohort sampled during active COVID-19. CDR3 in DNA: TGCAGCGTTGAGGTAAAGCGTTCGGATGGCTACACCTTC. It translates to CSVEVKRSDGYTF.